The sequence of this T cell receptor beta chain was determined in a study of shared clonotypes between healthy human individuals. Findings of the study overall: Represented diversity, genetic and exposure-history alike, was limited by few donors.

TCRdb keeps only in-frame clones here, not all; method: immunoSEQ multiplex PCR. The sample includes 1,500,000 or so clones, approximately 97% seen only once; the top ten take 1% to 1.5%. The CDR3 totals 13 residues. Trimming took off 7 bases at V and 6 bases at J, with 18 bases between the two ends. Germline CDR1 is SQVTM and CDR2 is ANQGSEA. Of note for this clone: Its antigen is as yet unknown.

The receptor's source is a man aged 25-40 years in good health. This chain links TRBV29-1 with TRBJ1-2; D not certain. Sequencing used naive CD4+ T cells sorted from blood. Subset reported: CD45RA+ positively selected. This CDR3 reads CSGVRLGSDGYTF. The CDR3 bases are TGCAGCGGAGTCAGGTTGGGCTCCGATGGCTACACCTTC. Full variable domain (missing parts from reference TRBV29-1 and TRBJ1-2): SAVISQKPSRDICQRGTSLTIQCQVDSQVTMMFWYRQQPGQSLTLIATANQGSEATYESGFVIDKFPISRPNLTFSTLTVSNMSPEDSSIYLCSGVRLGSDGYTFGSGTRLTVV.